Listed here are 17 T cell receptor beta chains from one sample, sequenced in a study of PD-1 blockade in classical Hodgkin lymphoma. Regarding time point: newly diagnosed, previously untreated cHL patient sample. The method was immunoSEQ multiplex PCR; TCRdb's version includes in-frame clones alone and lacks a portion of them. The sample lists fewer than 90,000 clones, nearly 95% occurring once. The sample comprised peripheral blood mononuclear cells (PBMCs). These receptors were collected from a human donor with classical Hodgkin lymphoma.

This chain connects TRBV15 to TRBJ1-4; the D gene is possibly TRBD1 (6 bases). V lost 3 bases and J 11 bases, leaving 25 bases between the germline ends. This CDR3 contains 17 residues. CDR1 is LNHNV and CDR2 is YYDKDF in the germline V gene (reference sequence). CDR3 sequence: CATSSPQPRGSRGKLFF. The CDR3 nucleotides read TGTGCCACCAGCAGTCCCCAGCCGAGGGGGTCGCGGGGGAAACTGTTTTTT.

This chain joins TRBV7-2 and TRBJ2-7; 7 nucleotides line up with TRBD1. In germline, CDR1 is SGHTA, CDR2 FQGNSA. The V gene end was trimmed by 9 bases and the J gene end by 3 bases; junction bases not matched to a gene: 11. The CDR3 contains 14 residues. CDR3 in DNA: TGTGCCAGTCGCTCGACAGGGCTAAACTACGAGCAGTACTTC. It yields the protein CASRSTGLNYEQYF.

The chain has TRBV6-5 and TRBJ2-7, with TRBD2 matching over 8 bases. The length of the CDR3 is 15 residues. V shed 5 bases, J shed 2 bases, and the junction held 8 bases outside the gene matches. Germline assignment: CDR1 MNHEY and CDR2 SVGAGI. CDR3 residues: CASSRERGSTYEQYF. The CDR3 DNA reads TGTGCCAGCAGTCGCGAGCGGGGGTCTACCTACGAGCAGTACTTC.

This sequence joins TRBV13 and TRBJ2-7; D is perhaps TRBD1 (6 bases). V lost 3 bases and J 2 bases, leaving 11 bases between the germline ends. Germline assignment: CDR1 PRHDT and CDR2 FYEKMQ (reference sequence). This CDR3 region has 14 residues. The CDR3 DNA follows: TGTGCCAGCAGCTTTAGGACAGTAACCTACGAGCAGTACTTC. Translated: CASSFRTVTYEQYF.

The rearrangement links TRBV5-1 to TRBJ2-5; possibly TRBD1 for D (6 bases). Germline loops: CDR1 SGHRS, CDR2 YFSETQ. The CDR3 has 14 residues. Trimming removed 7 bases at V and 0 bases at J, with 13 bases between. The CDR3 loop is CASADHRDQETQYF. CDR3 bases: TGCGCCAGCGCCGATCACAGGGACCAAGAGACCCAGTACTTC.

The gene calls are TRBV4-1 and TRBJ2-1, with D unclear. This CDR3 is built from 12 residues. Trimming removed 3 bases from V and 8 bases from J, with 8 bases in between. From germline, CDR1 is MGHRA and CDR2 YSYEKL. The CDR3 nucleotides are TGCGCCAGCAGCCACCTTCTCGATGAGCAGTTCTTC. Translated, it gives CASSHLLDEQFF.

The rearrangement links TRBV4-2 to TRBJ1-4, with unresolved D. The V end was cut by 4 bases, the J end by 13 bases, with 25 bases between. Germline CDR1 and CDR2: LGHNA and YNFKEQ. The CDR3 is made up of 16 amino acids. The CDR3 DNA is TGTGCCAGCAGCCCCCCTACTGGCCTCGCCCAAAAAAGACTGTTTTTT. It translates to CASSPPTGLAQKRLFF.

The sample holds a few counts of this clone. V usage is TRBV5-6 and J usage is TRBJ2-7, with D maybe TRBD2 (6 bases). Looked up from germline, CDR1 is SGHDT and CDR2 is YYEEEE. The CDR3 is 15 residues long. V lost 8 bases and J 7 bases, leaving 25 bases between the germline ends. This CDR3 is CASRGKGGSRVEQYF. CDR3 nucleotide sequence: TGTGCCAGTAGGGGAAAGGGAGGTTCCCGGGTAGAGCAGTACTTC. The whole variable domain, filled in from reference TRBV5-6 and TRBJ2-7, reads DAGVTQSPTHLIKTRGQQVTLRCSPKSGHDTVSWYQQALGQGPQFIFQYYEEEERQRGNFPDRFSGHQFPNYSSELNVNALLLGDSALYLCASRGKGGSRVEQYFGPGTRLTVT.

This chain joins TRBV5-1 and TRBJ2-3; TRBD2 aligns across 7 bases. V lost 0 bases and J lost 2; bases outside the gene matches: 6. Germline V gene data show CDR1 as SGHRS and CDR2 as YFSETQ. The CDR3 has 16 residues. CDR3 amino acids: CASSLGMGTTTDTQYF. Written as DNA, the CDR3 is TGCGCCAGCAGCTTGGGAATGGGGACTACCACAGATACGCAGTATTTT.

J is TRBJ1-1 and V is TRBV6-6; D is unresolved. This CDR3 region has 15 residues. Germline CDR1 MNHNY, CDR2 SVGAGI (reference sequence). V was trimmed by 0 bases and J by 0 bases, leaving 8 bases between them. The CDR3 sequence: CASSYSAVMNTEAFF. In DNA form, the CDR3 reads TGTGCCAGCAGTTACTCGGCAGTAATGAACACTGAAGCTTTCTTT.

The V call is TRBV10-3, the J call TRBJ2-7; D is possibly TRBD2 (6 bases). Germline values: CDR1 ENHRY, CDR2 SYGVKD. Trimming removed 0 bases from V and 2 bases from J, with 11 bases in between. CDR3 length: 15 amino acids. The CDR3 is CAISESGDWPYEQYF. The CDR3 DNA is TGTGCCATCAGTGAGTCGGGGGACTGGCCCTACGAGCAGTACTTC.

The rearrangement uses TRBV28 and TRBJ2-3; no clear D gene. Germline V gene lookup returns CDR1 MDHEN and CDR2 SYDVKM. V lost 4 bases, J lost 0 bases, and 11 bases lay in between. This CDR3 spans 15 amino acids. CDR3 in DNA: TGTGCCAGCAGTTCTCTGGGCCTGAGCACAGATACGCAGTATTTT. Protein: CASSSLGLSTDTQYF.

V and J are TRBV19 and TRBJ1-6; 8 bases align to TRBD1. The germline CDR1 and CDR2 sequences are LNHDA and SQIVND (reference sequence). V gave up 3 bases and J gave up 7 bases; unmatched junction bases: 14. The CDR3 covers 18 residues. CDR3 loop: CASSIRGATGAPNSPLHF. CDR3 coding DNA: TGTGCCAGTAGTATCCGGGGGGCGACAGGGGCCCCCAATTCACCCCTCCACTTT.

V is TRBV19 and J is TRBJ2-3; 9 nucleotides line up with TRBD1. V was pared by 3 bases and J by 5 bases, with 3 bases of the junction left unmatched. Germline-derived CDR1 and CDR2 are LNHDA and SQIVND (reference sequence). This CDR3 has 14 residues. In DNA form, the CDR3 reads TGTGCCAGTAGTATGGGACAGGGATTAGATACGCAGTATTTT. Translated, it gives CASSMGQGLDTQYF.

This clone showed up just once. V and J are TRBV2 and TRBJ1-2; D ambiguous. Germline values: CDR1 SNHLY, CDR2 FYNNEI. The CDR3 runs 13 residues. V was trimmed by 8 bases and J by 1 base, leaving 11 bases between them. The CDR3 sequence is CASSNGVNYGYTF. The CDR3 bases are TGTGCCAGCTCGAACGGGGTTAACTATGGCTACACCTTC. Full variable domain (outside the CDR3, taken from reference TRBV2 and TRBJ1-2): EPEVTQTPSHQVTQMGQEVILRCVPISNHLYFYWYRQILGQKVEFLVSFYNNEISEKSEIFDDQFSVERPDGSNFTLKIRSTKLEDSAMYFCASSNGVNYGYTFGSGTRLTVV.

This clone was counted only a few times. The chain joins TRBV2 to TRBJ1-5; D perhaps matches TRBD1 (5 bases). Germline assignment: CDR1 SNHLY and CDR2 FYNNEI. The CDR3 has 14 residues. With 6 bases removed from V and 3 bases from J, the gap between germline ends came to 12 bases. CDR3: CASREGLSNQPQHF. In DNA, the CDR3 is TGTGCCAGCAGGGAGGGACTTTCCAATCAGCCCCAGCATTTT.

In DNA form, the CDR3 reads TGTGCCAGCGGAGCGGGGACGGACGAAGAGACCCAGTACTTC. Amino acid sequence: CASGAGTDEETQYF. The chain combines TRBV7-9 with TRBJ2-5, with 7 bases fitting TRBD2. The CDR3 has 14 residues. The germline gives CDR1 SEHNR, CDR2 FQNEAQ (reference sequence). Trimming at V came to 8 bases and at J to 3 bases, leaving 9 bases not matched to a gene.